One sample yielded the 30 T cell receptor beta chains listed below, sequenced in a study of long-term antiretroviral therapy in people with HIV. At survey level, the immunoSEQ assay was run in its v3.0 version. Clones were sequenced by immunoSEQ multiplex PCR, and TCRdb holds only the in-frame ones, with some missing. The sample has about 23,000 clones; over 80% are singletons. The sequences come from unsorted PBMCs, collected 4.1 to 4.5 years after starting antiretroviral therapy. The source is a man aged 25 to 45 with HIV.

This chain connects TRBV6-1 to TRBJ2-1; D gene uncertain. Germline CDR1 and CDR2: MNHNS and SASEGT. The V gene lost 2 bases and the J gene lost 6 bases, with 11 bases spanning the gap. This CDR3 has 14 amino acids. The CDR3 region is CASSEFSRTNEQFF. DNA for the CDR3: TGTGCCAGCAGTGAATTCTCGCGTACCAATGAGCAGTTCTTC.

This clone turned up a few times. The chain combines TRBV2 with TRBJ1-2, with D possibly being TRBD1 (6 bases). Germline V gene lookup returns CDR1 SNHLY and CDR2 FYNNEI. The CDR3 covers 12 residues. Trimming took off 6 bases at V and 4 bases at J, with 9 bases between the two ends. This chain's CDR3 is CASSGTPYGYTF. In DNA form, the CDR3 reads TGTGCCAGCAGCGGGACACCCTATGGCTACACCTTC.

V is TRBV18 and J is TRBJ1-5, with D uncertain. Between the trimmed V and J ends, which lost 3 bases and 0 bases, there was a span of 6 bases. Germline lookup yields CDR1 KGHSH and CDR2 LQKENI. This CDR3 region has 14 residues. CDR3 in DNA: TGTGCCAGCTCACCTTCAAATAGCAATCAGCCCCAGCATTTT. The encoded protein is CASSPSNSNQPQHF. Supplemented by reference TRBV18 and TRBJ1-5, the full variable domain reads NAGVMQNPRHLVRRRGQEARLRCSPMKGHSHVYWYRQLPEEGLKFMVYLQKENIIDESGMPKERFSAEFPKEGPSILRIQQVVRGDSAAYFCASSPSNSNQPQHFGDGTRLSIL.

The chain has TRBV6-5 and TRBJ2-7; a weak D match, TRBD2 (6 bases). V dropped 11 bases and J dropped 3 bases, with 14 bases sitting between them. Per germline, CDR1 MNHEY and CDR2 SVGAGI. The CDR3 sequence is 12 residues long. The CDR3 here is CAAGPSDYEQYF. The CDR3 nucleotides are TGTGCCGCGGGGCCAAGCGACTACGAGCAGTACTTC.

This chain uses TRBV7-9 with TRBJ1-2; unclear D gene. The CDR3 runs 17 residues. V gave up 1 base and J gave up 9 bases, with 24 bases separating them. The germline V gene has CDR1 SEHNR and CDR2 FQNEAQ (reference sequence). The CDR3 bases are TGTGCCAGCAGCTTAGTAGGAGGACCCGAAACTTCTATGCGCTACACCTTC. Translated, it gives CASSLVGGPETSMRYTF.

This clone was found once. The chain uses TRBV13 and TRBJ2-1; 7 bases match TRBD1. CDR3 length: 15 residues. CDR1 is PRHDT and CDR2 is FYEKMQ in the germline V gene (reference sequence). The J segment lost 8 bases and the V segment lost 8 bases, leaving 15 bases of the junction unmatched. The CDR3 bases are TGTGCCAGCTGCAAGGGGGCGCCCTTTGGGGATGAGCAGTTCTTC. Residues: CASCKGAPFGDEQFF. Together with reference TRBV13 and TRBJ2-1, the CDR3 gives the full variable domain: AAGVIQSPRHLIKEKRETATLKCYPIPRHDTVYWYQQGPGQDPQFLISFYEKMQSDKGSIPDRFSAQQFSDYHSELNMSSLELGDSALYFCASCKGAPFGDEQFFGPGTRLTVL.

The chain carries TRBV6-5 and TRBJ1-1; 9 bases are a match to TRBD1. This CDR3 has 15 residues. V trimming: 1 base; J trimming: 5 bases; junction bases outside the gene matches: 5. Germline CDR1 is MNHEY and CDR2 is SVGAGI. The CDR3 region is CASSYLRQGVTEAFF. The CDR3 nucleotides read TGTGCCAGCAGTTACTTACGACAGGGGGTTACTGAAGCTTTCTTT.

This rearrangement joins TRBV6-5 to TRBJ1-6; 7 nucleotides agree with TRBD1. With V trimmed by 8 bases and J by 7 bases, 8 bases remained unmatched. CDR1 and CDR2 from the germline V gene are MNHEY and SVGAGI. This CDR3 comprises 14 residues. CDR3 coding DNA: TGTGCCAGCTATAAACAGGGGAACAATTCACCCCTCCACTTT. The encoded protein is CASYKQGNNSPLHF.

The CDR3 region has the DNA TGTGCCAGCAGTTTCTCCCGGGGGGGCCGCTATGGCTACACCTTC. This gives the protein CASSFSRGGRYGYTF. The chain recombines TRBV27 with TRBJ1-2; tentatively, D is TRBD1 (6 bases). Germline V gene sequence: CDR1 MNHEY, CDR2 SMNVEV (reference sequence). Trimming took 3 bases from V and 4 from J, leaving 15 bases between them. CDR3 length equals 15 residues.

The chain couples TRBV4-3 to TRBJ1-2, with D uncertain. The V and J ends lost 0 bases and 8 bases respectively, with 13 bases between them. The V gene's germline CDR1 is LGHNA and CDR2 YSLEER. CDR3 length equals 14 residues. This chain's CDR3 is CASSQDKGYRGYTF. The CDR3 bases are TGCGCCAGCAGCCAAGATAAAGGGTATAGGGGCTACACCTTC.

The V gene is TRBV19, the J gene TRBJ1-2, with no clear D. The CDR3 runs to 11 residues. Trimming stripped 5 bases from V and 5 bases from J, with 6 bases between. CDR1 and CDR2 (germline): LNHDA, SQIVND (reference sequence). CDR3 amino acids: CASSAPYGYTF. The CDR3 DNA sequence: TGTGCCAGTAGTGCGCCTTATGGCTACACCTTC.

In nucleotides, the CDR3 is TGTGCCAGCACCCGGGACAGGGGTACCGGGGAGCTGTTTTTT. Translation: CASTRDRGTGELFF. J is TRBJ2-2 and V is TRBV6-1; TRBD1 matches 10 bases. Germline V gives CDR1 MNHNS, CDR2 SASEGT. The V segment lost 7 bases and the J segment 5 bases; nucleotides outside the gene matches: 4. The CDR3 contains 14 residues.

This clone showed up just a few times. The CDR3 sequence: CASSSVQASNYGYTF. CDR3 bases: TGTGCCAGCAGTAGTGTCCAGGCCAGTAACTATGGCTACACCTTC. This chain uses TRBV6-6 with TRBJ1-2, with no clear D. The CDR3 is 15 residues long. The V gene's germline CDR1 is MNHNY and CDR2 SVGAGI (reference sequence). V shed 5 bases and J shed 1 base, with 14 bases lying between them.

The CDR3 nucleotides are TGCGCCAGCGCTACCGGGACATTATCCTACAATGAGCAGTTCTTC. Translating it yields CASATGTLSYNEQFF. The chain carries TRBV4-1 and TRBJ2-1; D perhaps matches TRBD1 (6 bases). CDR1 and CDR2 (germline): MGHRA, YSYEKL. V lost 8 bases and J lost 1, with 15 bases in between. This CDR3 contains 15 residues.

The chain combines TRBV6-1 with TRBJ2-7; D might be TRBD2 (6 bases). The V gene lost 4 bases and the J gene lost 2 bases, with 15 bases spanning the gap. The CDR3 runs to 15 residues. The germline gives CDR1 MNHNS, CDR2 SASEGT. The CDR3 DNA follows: TGTGCCAGCAGTGTCGCCCACGGGGGTGCCTACGAGCAGTACTTC. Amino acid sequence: CASSVAHGGAYEQYF.

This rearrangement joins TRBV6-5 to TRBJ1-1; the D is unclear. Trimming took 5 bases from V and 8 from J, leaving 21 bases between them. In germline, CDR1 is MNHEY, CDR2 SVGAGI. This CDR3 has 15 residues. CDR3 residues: CASSVDPGGISEAFF. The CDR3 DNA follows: TGTGCCAGCAGTGTGGACCCGGGAGGGATATCAGAAGCTTTCTTT.

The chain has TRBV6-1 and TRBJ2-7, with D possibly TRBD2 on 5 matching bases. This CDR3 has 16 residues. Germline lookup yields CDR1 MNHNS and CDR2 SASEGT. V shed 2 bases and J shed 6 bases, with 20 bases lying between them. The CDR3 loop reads CASSELGSRMAGEQYF. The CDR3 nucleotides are TGTGCCAGCAGTGAATTAGGTAGCCGAATGGCGGGCGAGCAGTACTTC.

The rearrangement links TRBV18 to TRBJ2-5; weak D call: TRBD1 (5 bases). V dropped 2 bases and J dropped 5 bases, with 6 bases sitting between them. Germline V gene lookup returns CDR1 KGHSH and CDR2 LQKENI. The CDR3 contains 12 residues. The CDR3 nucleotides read TGTGCCAGCTCACCAGCAGGGGAGACCCAGTACTTC. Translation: CASSPAGETQYF.

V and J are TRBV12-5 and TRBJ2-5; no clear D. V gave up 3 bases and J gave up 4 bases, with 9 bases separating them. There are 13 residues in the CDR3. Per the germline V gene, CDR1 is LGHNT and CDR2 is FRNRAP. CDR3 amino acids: CASGFGRRETQYF. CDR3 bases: TGTGCTAGTGGTTTTGGCAGACGAGAGACCCAGTACTTC.

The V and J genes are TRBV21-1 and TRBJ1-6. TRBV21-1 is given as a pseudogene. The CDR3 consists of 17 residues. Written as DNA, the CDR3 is TGTGCCAGCAGCTTCCCCTGCCCACTAGGGAGGGATTCACCCCTCCACTTT. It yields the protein CASSFPCPLGRDSPLHF.

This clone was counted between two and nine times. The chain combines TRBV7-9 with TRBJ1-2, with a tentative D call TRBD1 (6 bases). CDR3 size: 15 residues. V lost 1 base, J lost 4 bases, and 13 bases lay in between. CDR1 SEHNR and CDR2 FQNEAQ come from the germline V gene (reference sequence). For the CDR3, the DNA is TGTGCCAGCAGCTTAGTTGAGGCAGGGGTCTATGGCTACACCTTC. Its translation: CASSLVEAGVYGYTF.

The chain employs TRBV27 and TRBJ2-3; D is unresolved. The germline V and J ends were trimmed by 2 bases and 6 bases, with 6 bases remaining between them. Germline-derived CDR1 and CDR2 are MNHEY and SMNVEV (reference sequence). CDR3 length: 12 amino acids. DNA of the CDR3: TGTGCCAGCAGTTTAAGTGGTGATACGCAGTATTTT. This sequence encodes CASSLSGDTQYF.

The CDR3 here is CATSRDYNGASGGKHDEQFF. CDR3 in DNA: TGTGCCACCAGCAGAGATTATAACGGCGCTAGCGGGGGGAAACATGACGAGCAGTTCTTC. The J gene is TRBJ2-1, the V gene TRBV15; 11 positions match TRBD2. J gave up 10 bases and V 0 bases, and 20 bases lay outside the gene matches. The germline V gene encodes CDR1 LNHNV and CDR2 YYDKDF (reference sequence). This CDR3 contains 20 residues.

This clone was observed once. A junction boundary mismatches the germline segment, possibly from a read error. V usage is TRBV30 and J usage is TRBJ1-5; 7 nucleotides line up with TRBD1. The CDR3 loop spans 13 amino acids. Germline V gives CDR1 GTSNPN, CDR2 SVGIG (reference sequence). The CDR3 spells CAGSRQGDQPQHF. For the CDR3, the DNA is TGTGCCGGGAGCCGGCAGGGGGATCAGCCCCAGCATTTT.

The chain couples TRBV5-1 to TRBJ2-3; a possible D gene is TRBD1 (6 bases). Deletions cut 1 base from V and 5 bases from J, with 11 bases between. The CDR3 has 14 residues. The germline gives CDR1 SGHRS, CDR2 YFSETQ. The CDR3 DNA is TGCGCCAGCAGCTTGACTACAGGGAAAGATACGCAGTATTTT. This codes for CASSLTTGKDTQYF.

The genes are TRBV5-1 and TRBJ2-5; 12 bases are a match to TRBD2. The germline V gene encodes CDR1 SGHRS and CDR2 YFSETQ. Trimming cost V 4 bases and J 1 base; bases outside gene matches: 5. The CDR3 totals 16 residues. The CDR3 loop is CASSPGLAGLQETQYF. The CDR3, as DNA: TGCGCCAGCAGCCCCGGACTAGCGGGACTCCAAGAGACCCAGTACTTC.

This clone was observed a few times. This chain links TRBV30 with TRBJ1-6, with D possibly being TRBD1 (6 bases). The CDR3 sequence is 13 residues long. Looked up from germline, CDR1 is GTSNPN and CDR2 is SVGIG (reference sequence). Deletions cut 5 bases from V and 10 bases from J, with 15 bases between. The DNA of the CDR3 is TGTGCCTGGTCCTTTGGGGGCGGATCACCCCTCCACTTT. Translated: CAWSFGGGSPLHF. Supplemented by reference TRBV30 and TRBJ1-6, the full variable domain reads SQTIHQWPATLVQPVGSPLSLECTVEGTSNPNLYWYRQAAGRGLQLLFYSVGIGQISSEVPQNLSASRPQDRQFILSSKKLLLSDSGFYLCAWSFGGGSPLHFGNGTRLTVT.

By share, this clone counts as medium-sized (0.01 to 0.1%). The CDR3 sequence is CASQQGAVHYGYTF. In DNA, the CDR3 is TGTGCCAGCCAACAGGGGGCCGTACACTATGGCTACACCTTC. The J gene is TRBJ1-2, the V gene TRBV28; TRBD1 agrees at 9 bases. The CDR3 is 14 amino acids. The J segment lost 3 bases and the V segment lost 8 bases, leaving 7 bases of the junction unmatched. Per germline, CDR1 MDHEN and CDR2 SYDVKM.

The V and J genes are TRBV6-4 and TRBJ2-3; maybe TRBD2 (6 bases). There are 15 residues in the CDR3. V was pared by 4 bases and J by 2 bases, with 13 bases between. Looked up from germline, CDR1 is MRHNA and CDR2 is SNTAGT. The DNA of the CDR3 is TGTGCCAGCAGTGTTGGTAGCGGTGACACAGATACGCAGTATTTT. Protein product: CASSVGSGDTDTQYF.

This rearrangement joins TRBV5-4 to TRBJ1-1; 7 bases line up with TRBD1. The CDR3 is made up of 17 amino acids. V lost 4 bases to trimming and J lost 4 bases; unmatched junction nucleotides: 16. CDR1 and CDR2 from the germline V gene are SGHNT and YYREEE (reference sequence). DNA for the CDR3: TGTGCCAGCAGCCCGCCAGGCCTTACAGGGGTTCGCACTGAAGCTTTCTTT. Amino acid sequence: CASSPPGLTGVRTEAFF.